The rows below give T cell receptor beta chains drawn from one sample of a study of blood T cell repertoires in COVID-19. Method: immunoSEQ multiplex PCR; TCRdb's copy keeps in-frame clones and lacks some. The repertoire holds roughly 700,000 clones, with about 90% as singletons. Sequenced: peripheral blood. The receptors shown here come from a woman aged 18-29 years with acute or convalescent COVID-19. Each CDR3 is given with its conserved first and last residue. A D gene is named only where the DNA matches it firmly.

d_call	v_call	j_call	cdr3_aa	cdr3_nt
-	TRBV6-5	TRBJ1-1	CASTRTENTEAFF	TGTGCCAGCACTCGAACAGAGAACACTGAAGCTTTCTTT
-	TRBV15	TRBJ1-2	CATSRGGLMADGYTF	TGTGCCACCAGCAGAGGGGGGCTAATGGCGGATGGCTACACCTTC
TRBD1	TRBV6-5	TRBJ1-5	CASSRDRGVKPQHF	TGTGCCAGCAGCCGGGACAGGGGTGTAAAGCCCCAGCATTTT
-	TRBV9	TRBJ1-1	CASSVWQDMNTEAFF	TGTGCCAGCAGCGTATGGCAGGATATGAACACTGAAGCTTTCTTT
TRBD2	TRBV11-3	TRBJ2-7	CASSLGGGSYEQYF	TGTGCCAGCAGCTTGGGCGGGGGGTCCTACGAGCAGTACTTC
TRBD1	TRBV7-2	TRBJ1-5	CASSLRQGAHQPQHF	TGTGCCAGCAGCTTACGACAGGGGGCCCACCAGCCCCAGCATTTT
-	TRBV6-2/TRBV6-3	TRBJ1-4	CASSYGGAALLNEKLFF	TGTGCCAGCAGTTACGGGGGGGCCGCTCTCCTTAATGAAAAACTGTTTTTT
-	TRBV25-1	TRBJ2-3	CASSEHTDTQYF	TGTGCCAGCAGTGAACACACAGATACGCAGTATTTT
TRBD2	TRBV9	TRBJ2-2	CASSPTGGGGTGELFF	TGTGCCAGCAGCCCAACGGGGGGGGGAGGCACCGGGGAGCTGTTTTTT
-	TRBV6-4	TRBJ2-5	CASSDQAGETQYF	TGTGCCAGCAGTGACCAGGCGGGAGAGACCCAGTACTTC
-	TRBV30	TRBJ1-1	CAGGGFSEAFF	TGTGCCGGGGGGGGATTCTCTGAAGCTTTCTTT
-	TRBV6-5	TRBJ1-2	CASSWGGSGFQGYTF	TGTGCCAGCAGCTGGGGGGGGTCAGGGTTTCAGGGCTACACCTTC
TRBD1	TRBV11-2	TRBJ1-6	CASSPTGGKSNSPLHF	TGTGCCAGCAGCCCGACAGGGGGGAAGTCGAATTCACCCCTCCACTTT
TRBD1	TRBV3-1/TRBV3-2	TRBJ1-2	CASSADRVGGYTF	TGTGCCAGCAGCGCAGACAGGGTCGGAGGCTACACCTTC
TRBD1	TRBV19	TRBJ1-5	CASSIQGTGGNQPQHF	TGTGCCAGTAGTATACAGGGGACAGGGGGAAATCAGCCCCAGCATTTT
TRBD1	TRBV19	TRBJ2-7	CASSFTGQRFYEQYF	TGTGCCAGTAGTTTCACGGGACAGCGCTTCTACGAGCAGTACTTC
TRBD1	TRBV28	TRBJ1-1	CASSWDPGGAAATEAFF	TGTGCCAGCAGTTGGGATCCAGGGGGCGCAGCGGCCACTGAAGCTTTCTTT
-	TRBV5-1	TRBJ2-7	CASSLELTGRQQYF	TGCGCCAGCAGCTTGGAACTTACAGGGCGGCAGCAGTACTTC
-	TRBV19	TRBJ2-3	CASGTFKSTDTQYF	TGTGCCAGTGGGACTTTTAAGAGCACAGATACGCAGTATTTT
-	TRBV7-3	TRBJ2-2	CASSPQGGSTAGELFF	TGTGCCAGCAGCCCCCAGGGGGGTTCCACGGCCGGGGAGCTGTTTTTT
-	TRBV11-2	TRBJ1-1	CASSLRGTNLEAFF	TGTGCCAGCAGCCTTCGGGGGACGAACCTTGAAGCTTTCTTT
-	TRBV11-2	TRBJ2-7	CASSFFQGKYEQYF	TGTGCCAGCAGCTTTTTTCAGGGGAAGTACGAGCAGTACTTC
-	TRBV13	TRBJ2-7	CASSPGGRSYEQYF	TGTGCCAGCAGCCCCGGGGGGCGCTCCTACGAGCAGTACTTC
-	TRBV3-1/TRBV3-2	TRBJ1-2	CASSQAGSYGYTF	TGTGCCAGCAGCCAAGCAGGTAGCTATGGCTACACCTTC
TRBD2	TRBV4-1	TRBJ2-3	CASKGLAGGLADTQYF	TGCGCCAGCAAGGGGCTAGCGGGGGGGTTGGCAGATACGCAGTATTTT
-	TRBV7-8	TRBJ2-1	CASSLGAGSYNEQFF	TGTGCCAGCAGCTTAGGGGCGGGGTCCTACAATGAGCAGTTCTTC
-	TRBV5-1	TRBJ1-1	CASSVALANTEAFF	TGCGCCAGCAGCGTGGCGCTAGCGAACACTGAAGCTTTCTTT
-	TRBV9	TRBJ2-1	CASSGRSDSNEQFF	TGTGCCAGCAGCGGACGGTCGGACAGTAATGAGCAGTTCTTC